This T cell receptor (beta chain) comes out of a study of T cell changes during pregnancy in multiple sclerosis. V gave up 3 bases and J gave up 0 bases; unmatched junction bases: 0. Looked up from germline, CDR1 is MDHEN and CDR2 is SYDVKM. CDR3 length: 14 amino acids. In the case of this clone: Additional DNA sequences in this sample encode the identical CDR3.

Sequencing used immunoSEQ multiplex PCR; TCRdb keeps in-frame clones, though not all of them. This table holds roughly 100,000 clones, around 90% found once. The rearrangement links TRBV28 to TRBJ2-3; TRBD1 agrees at 7 bases. The sequence was obtained from a female donor with multiple sclerosis, enrolled in a pregnancy study. Sequences were derived from peripheral blood, sampled before pregnancy. CDR3 protein: CASSLTGSTDTQYF. The CDR3 DNA is TGTGCCAGCAGTTTGACAGGGAGCACAGATACGCAGTATTTT.